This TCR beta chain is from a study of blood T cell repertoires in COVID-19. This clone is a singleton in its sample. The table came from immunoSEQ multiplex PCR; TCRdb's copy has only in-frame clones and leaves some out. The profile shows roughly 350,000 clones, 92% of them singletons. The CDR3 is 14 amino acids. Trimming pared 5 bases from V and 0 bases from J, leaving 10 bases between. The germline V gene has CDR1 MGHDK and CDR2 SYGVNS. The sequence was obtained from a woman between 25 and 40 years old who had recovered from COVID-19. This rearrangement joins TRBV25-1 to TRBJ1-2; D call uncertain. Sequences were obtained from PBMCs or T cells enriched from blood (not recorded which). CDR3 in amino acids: CASSPPITNYGYTF. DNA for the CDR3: TGTGCCAGCAGTCCACCTATTACTAACTATGGCTACACCTTC.